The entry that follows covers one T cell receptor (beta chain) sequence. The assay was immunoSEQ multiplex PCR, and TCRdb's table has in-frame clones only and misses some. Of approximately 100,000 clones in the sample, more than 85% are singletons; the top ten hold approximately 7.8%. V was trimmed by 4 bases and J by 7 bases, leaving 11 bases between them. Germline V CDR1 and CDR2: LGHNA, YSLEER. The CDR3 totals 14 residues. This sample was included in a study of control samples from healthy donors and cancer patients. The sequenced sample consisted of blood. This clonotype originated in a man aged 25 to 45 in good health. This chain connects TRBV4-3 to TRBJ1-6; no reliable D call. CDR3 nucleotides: TGCGCCAGCAGCCGACGGGGTGAGAATTCACCCCTCCACTTT. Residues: CASSRRGENSPLHF.